This entry features one T cell receptor beta chain sequence. This clone was detected once. Its antigen has not been determined. Base qualities are not at hand, and no much larger clone is one base apart. According to the germline V gene, CDR1 reads MGHDK and CDR2 reads SYGVNS. The junction shows trimming of 3 bases on V and 7 bases on J, plus 8 bases between the germline ends. Measured from the cysteine to the phenylalanine, the CDR3 is 12 residues long. The kept DNA is CDR3 alone, 36 bases in frame from the first base. TCRbeta CDR3 regions were amplified from genomic DNA by means of the immunoSEQ Assay, a bias-controlled multiplex PCR. The paper's data handling went like this. The number of nucleated cells in each sample was estimated from the amplification of reference gene primers within the assay. Sequence reads were collapsed and filtered to measure the absolute abundance of every unique TCRbeta CDR3 rearrangement. Productive Simpson clonality was computed per sample as the square root of Simpson's diversity index over productive rearrangements. As stored in TCRdb, this immuneACCESS dataset retains in-frame rearrangements with V and J assigned. A fraction of the clones does not appear; measured against another copy, unresolved V genes explain less than half of the discrepancy, and the remainder lacks a known reason. V and J calls plus clone size are reproduced from that table; the DNA served to infer D and trimming. Within this sample are 150,000 to 200,000 clones, with roughly nine tenths of them counted one time only. The ten biggest clones cover approximately 8.1% of the sample.

Participants in the prospective study were enrolled through a virtual design, were aged roughly 18 to 90 years, and lived in about 25 United States geographic areas. To assign participants to cohorts, the prospective study relied on clinical history that participants themselves reported in a screening survey and a study questionnaire. ImmuneRACE Cohort 3 recovered participants were defined by two consecutive negative NP/OP PCR tests, healthcare professional clearance, or symptom resolution. In the prospective study, whole blood, serum and a nasopharyngeal or oropharyngeal swab were collected from each participant by mobile phlebotomists. Additional blood draws and questionnaires over a roughly two-month period could optionally be provided by prospective study participants. Prospective study blood samples were shipped either frozen or at room temperature before DNA extraction. The data belong to a study of blood T cell repertoires in COVID-19 (dated by TCRdb to about 2020). A note on the overall study: The collaborator samples originated in the United States, Italy and Spain and spanned the acute and convalescent phases of COVID-19. The dataset comprised deeply sampled blood TCRbeta repertoires from subjects exposed to, actively infected with, or recovered from COVID-19. The prospective study material was composed of cDNA or gDNA derived from T cells, B-cell-depleted T cells, or PBMCs. HLA class I and class II types, where available, came from metadata supplied by the sample provider rather than from assay-based typing. Samples were obtained from the ongoing ImmuneRACE study (first 160 participants) and from about 1,300 subjects provided by 6 global collaborators. Sample metadata almost always included a de-identified subject ID, COVID-19 status, age in years and sex. A freely available public database, intended as a resource for researchers studying the immune response to SARS-CoV-2, is where the repertoires were released.

Overall results and qualifications from the work: The amount of clinical and demographic metadata varied by source and participant and was provided uncurated.

This TCR derives from a woman under 30 who had recovered from COVID-19. The sequenced sample consisted of PBMCs or T cells enriched from blood (not recorded which). The rearranged segments are TRBV25-1 and TRBJ2-3; no D gene call is confident. The bases read TGTGCCAGCAGTGACACACAAAATACGCAGTATTTT. Protein translation: CASSDTQNTQYF.